This T cell receptor (beta chain) was obtained from a study of blood T cells in healthy people across ages. Study-wide results and limits: TCR beta diversity per million T cells fell roughly linearly with age. Without sorted subsets, naive and antigen-experienced compartments could not be conclusively compared.

This clonotype has just a few counts. Its antigen is unidentified. The CDR3 is 18 residues long. The germline gives CDR1 DFQATT, CDR2 SNEGSKA (reference sequence). Trimming cost V 0 bases and J 1 base; bases outside gene matches: 12. Using a J-beta primer mix together with a sample-barcoded 5' primer, a second PCR was run for about 6 to 11 cycles. TCRdb redid the calling of the 5' RACE reads with MiXCR, one entry per CDR3 protein. The repertoire has roughly 500,000 distinct CDR3 sequences, roughly 28% of them found once; the top ten carry around 18%. The receptor comes from a woman between 65 and 79 years old in good health. The V gene is TRBV20-1, the J gene TRBJ1-5, with 7 positions matching TRBD1. Sequenced: blood. The CDR3 reads CSARDRTRGSESNQPQHF. The CDR3 coding sequence is TGCAGTGCTAGAGATCGGACCAGGGGGTCTGAAAGCAATCAGCCCCAGCATTTT.